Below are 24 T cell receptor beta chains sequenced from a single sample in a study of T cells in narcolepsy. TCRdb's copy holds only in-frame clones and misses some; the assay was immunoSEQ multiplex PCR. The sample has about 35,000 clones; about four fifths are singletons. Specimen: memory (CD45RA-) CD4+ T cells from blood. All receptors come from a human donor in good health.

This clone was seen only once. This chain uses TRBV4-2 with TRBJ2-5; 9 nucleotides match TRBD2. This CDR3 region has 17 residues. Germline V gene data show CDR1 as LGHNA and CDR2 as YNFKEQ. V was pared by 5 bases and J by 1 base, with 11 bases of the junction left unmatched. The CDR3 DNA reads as TGTGCCAGCAGCGGTAGGGGTAGCGGGGGAAGCCAAGAGACCCAGTACTTC. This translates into CASSGRGSGGSQETQYF.

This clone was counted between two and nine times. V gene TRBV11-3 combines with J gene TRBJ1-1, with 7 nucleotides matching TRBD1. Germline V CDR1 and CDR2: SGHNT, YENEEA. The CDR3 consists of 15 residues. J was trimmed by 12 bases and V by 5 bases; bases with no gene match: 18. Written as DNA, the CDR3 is TGTGCCAGCAGCATACCCCAGGGGGGAAGTTCGGAAACTTTCTTT. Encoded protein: CASSIPQGGSSETFF.

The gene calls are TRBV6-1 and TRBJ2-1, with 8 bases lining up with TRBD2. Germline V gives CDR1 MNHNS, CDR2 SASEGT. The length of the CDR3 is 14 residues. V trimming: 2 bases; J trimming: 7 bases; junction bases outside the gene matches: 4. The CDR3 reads CASSESGGRNEQFF. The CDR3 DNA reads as TGTGCCAGCAGTGAATCGGGAGGGCGGAATGAGCAGTTCTTC.

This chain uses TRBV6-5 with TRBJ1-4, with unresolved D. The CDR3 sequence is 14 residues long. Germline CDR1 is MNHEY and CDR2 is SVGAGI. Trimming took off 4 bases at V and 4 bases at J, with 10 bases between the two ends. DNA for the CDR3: TGTGCCAGCAGTTTAACCGGGAATAATGAAAAACTGTTTTTT. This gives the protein CASSLTGNNEKLFF.

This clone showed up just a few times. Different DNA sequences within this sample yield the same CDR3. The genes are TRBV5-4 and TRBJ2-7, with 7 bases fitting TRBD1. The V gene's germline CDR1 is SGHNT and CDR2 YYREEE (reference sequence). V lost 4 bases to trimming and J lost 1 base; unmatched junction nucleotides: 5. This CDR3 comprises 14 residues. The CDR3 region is CASSKGQSSYEQYF. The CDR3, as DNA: TGTGCCAGCAGCAAGGGACAGTCGTCCTACGAGCAGTACTTC.

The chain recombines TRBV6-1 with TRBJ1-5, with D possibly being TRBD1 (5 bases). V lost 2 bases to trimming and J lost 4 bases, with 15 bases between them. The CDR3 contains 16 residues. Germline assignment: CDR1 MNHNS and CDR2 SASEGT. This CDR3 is CASSEYEAQGNQPQHF. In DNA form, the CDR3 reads TGTGCCAGCAGTGAATACGAGGCTCAGGGAAATCAGCCCCAGCATTTT.

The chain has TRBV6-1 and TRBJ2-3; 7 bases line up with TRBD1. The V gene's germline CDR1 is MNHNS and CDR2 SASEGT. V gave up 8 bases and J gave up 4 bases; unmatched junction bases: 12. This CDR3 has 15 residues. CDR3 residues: CASPTGSTAADTQYF. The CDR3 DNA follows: TGTGCCAGCCCGACAGGGTCAACCGCGGCAGATACGCAGTATTTT.

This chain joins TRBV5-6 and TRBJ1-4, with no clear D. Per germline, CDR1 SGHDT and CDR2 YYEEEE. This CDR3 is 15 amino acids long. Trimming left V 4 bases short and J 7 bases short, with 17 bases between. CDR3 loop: CASSPGTATAEKLFF. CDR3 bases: TGTGCCAGCAGCCCCGGTACAGCCACCGCTGAAAAACTGTTTTTT.

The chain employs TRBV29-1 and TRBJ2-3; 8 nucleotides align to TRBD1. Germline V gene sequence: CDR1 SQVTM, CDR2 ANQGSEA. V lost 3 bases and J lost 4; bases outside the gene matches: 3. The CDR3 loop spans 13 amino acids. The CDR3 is CSVDRGHADTQYF. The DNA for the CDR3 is TGCAGCGTTGACAGGGGGCACGCAGATACGCAGTATTTT.

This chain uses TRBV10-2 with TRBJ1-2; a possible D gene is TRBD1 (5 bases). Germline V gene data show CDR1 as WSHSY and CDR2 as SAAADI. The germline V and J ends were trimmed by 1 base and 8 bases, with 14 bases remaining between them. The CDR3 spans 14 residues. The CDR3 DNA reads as TGCGCCAGCAGTGAGTGGAGTCAGGGACGCGGCTACACCTTC. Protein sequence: CASSEWSQGRGYTF.

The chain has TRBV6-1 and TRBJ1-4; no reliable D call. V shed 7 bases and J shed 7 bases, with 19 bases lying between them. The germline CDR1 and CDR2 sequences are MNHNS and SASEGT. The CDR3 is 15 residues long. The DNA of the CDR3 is TGTGCCAGCACAGGACTGGGGTCGCAATCTGAAAAACTGTTTTTT. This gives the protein CASTGLGSQSEKLFF.

CDR3 in amino acids: CASSLRQGLAYEQYF. The CDR3 DNA is TGTGCCAGCAGCTTACGACAGGGATTGGCCTACGAGCAGTACTTC. The chain combines TRBV14 with TRBJ2-7, with 7 bases matching TRBD1. The CDR3 consists of 15 residues. Germline lookup yields CDR1 SGHDN and CDR2 FVKESK. J lost 2 bases, V lost 5 bases, and 9 bases had no gene match.

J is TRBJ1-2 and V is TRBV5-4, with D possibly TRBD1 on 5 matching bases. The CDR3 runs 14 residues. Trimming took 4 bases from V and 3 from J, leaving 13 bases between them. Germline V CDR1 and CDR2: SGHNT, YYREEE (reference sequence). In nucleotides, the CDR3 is TGTGCCAGCAGCATCAGACAGCGCCACTATGGCTACACCTTC. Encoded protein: CASSIRQRHYGYTF.

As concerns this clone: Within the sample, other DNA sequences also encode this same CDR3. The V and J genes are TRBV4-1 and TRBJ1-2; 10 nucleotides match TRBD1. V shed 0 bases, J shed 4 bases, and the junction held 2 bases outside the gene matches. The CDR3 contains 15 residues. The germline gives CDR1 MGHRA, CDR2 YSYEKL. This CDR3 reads CASSQDRDRGYGYTF. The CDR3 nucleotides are TGCGCCAGCAGCCAAGACCGGGACAGGGGCTATGGCTACACCTTC.

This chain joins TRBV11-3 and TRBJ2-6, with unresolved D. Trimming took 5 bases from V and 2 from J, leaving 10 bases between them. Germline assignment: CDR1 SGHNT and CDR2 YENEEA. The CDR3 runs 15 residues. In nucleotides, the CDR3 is TGTGCCAGCAGCCCCATCCAGGCTGGGGCCAACGTCCTGACTTTC. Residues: CASSPIQAGANVLTF.

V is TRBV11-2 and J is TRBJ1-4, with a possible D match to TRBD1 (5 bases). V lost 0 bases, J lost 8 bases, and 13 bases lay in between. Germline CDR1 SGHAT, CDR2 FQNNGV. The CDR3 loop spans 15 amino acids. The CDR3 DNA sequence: TGTGCCAGCAGCTTAGATGGCAGGGTACAGGAAAAACTGTTTTTT. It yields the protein CASSLDGRVQEKLFF.

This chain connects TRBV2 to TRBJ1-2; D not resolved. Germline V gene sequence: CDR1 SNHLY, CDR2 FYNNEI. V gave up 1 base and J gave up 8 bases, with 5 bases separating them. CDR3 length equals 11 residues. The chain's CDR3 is CASSEGLGYTF. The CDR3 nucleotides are TGTGCCAGCAGTGAAGGGTTGGGCTACACCTTC.

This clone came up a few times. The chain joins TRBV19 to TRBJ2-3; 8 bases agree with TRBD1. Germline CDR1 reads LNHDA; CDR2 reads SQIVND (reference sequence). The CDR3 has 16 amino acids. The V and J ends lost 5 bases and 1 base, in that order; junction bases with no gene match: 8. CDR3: CASSVARGQGTDTQYF. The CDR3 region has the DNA TGTGCCAGTAGTGTGGCCAGGGGGCAAGGCACAGATACGCAGTATTTT.

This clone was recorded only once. The CDR3 nucleotides read TGTGCCAGCAGTTCTGGACAGCCCCGTTACGGCTACACCTTC. It is translated as CASSSGQPRYGYTF. The chain combines TRBV28 with TRBJ1-2; D is possibly TRBD1 (6 bases). This CDR3 region has 14 residues. Trimming shortened V by 4 bases and J by 8 bases, and 17 bases separated the two germline ends. Germline CDR1 reads MDHEN; CDR2 reads SYDVKM.

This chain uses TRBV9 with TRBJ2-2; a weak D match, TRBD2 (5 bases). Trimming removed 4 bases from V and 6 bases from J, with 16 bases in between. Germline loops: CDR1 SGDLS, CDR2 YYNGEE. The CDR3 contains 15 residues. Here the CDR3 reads CASSPRVLASGELFF. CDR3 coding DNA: TGTGCCAGCAGCCCCCGCGTCTTAGCGTCCGGGGAGCTGTTTTTT.

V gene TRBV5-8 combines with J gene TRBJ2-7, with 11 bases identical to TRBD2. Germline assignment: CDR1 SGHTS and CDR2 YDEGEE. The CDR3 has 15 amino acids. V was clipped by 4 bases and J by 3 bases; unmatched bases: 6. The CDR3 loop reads CASSPPGTSGYEQYF. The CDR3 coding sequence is TGTGCCAGCAGCCCCCCCGGGACTAGCGGCTACGAGCAGTACTTC.

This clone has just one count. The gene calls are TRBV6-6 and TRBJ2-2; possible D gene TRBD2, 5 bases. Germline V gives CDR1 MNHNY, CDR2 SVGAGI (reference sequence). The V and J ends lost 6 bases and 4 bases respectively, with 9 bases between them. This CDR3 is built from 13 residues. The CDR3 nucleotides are TGTGCCAGCAGGAGGGTTTCCACCGGGGAGCTGTTTTTT. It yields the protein CASRRVSTGELFF.

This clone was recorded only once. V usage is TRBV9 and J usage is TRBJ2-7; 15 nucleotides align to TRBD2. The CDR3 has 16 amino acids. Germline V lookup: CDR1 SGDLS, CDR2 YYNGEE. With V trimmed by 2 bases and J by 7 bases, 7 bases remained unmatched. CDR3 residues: CASSVGLAGGPGEQYF. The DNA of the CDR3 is TGTGCCAGCAGCGTTGGACTAGCGGGAGGGCCAGGGGAGCAGTACTTC.

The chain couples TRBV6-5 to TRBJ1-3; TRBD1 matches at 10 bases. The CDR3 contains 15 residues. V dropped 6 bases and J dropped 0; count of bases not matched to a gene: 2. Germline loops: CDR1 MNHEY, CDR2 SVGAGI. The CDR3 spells CASSDRGLSGNTIYF. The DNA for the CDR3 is TGTGCCAGCAGCGACAGGGGGCTCTCTGGAAACACCATATATTTT.